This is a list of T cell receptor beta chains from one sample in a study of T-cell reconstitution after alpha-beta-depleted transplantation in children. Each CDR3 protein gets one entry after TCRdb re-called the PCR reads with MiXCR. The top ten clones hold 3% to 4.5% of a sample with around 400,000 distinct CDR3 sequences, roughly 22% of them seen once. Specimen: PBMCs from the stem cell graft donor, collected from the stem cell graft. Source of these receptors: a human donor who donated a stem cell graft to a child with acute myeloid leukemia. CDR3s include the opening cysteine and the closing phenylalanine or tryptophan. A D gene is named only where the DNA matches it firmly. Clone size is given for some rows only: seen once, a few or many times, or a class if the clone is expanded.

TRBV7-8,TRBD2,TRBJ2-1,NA,CASSPELAYTYNEQFF,TGTGCCAGCAGCCCCGAACTAGCGTATACTTACAATGAGCAGTTCTTC
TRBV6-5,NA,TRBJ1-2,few,CASSYGHSGYTF,TGTGCCAGCAGTTACGGTCATTCTGGCTACACCTTC
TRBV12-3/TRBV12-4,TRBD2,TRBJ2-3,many,CASSLSGLAGGLADTQYF,TGTGCCAGCAGTCTCTCAGGACTAGCGGGAGGTTTGGCAGATACGCAGTATTTT
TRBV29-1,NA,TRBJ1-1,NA,CSVLEGAWTEAFF,TGCAGCGTACTCGAAGGGGCTTGGACTGAAGCTTTCTTT
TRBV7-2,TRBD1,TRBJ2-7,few,CASSLQTRGLDEQYF,TGTGCCAGCAGCTTACAGACCAGGGGGCTTGACGAGCAGTACTTC
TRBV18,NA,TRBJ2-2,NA,CASSPRQGDTGELFF,TGTGCCAGCTCACCAAGACAAGGGGACACCGGGGAGCTGTTTTTT
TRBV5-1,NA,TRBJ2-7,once,CASSLAFGGVAYEQYF,TGCGCCAGCAGCTTGGCCTTCGGGGGAGTGGCCTACGAGCAGTACTTC
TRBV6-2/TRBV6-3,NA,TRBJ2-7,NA,CASSYSYGVTYEQYF,TGTGCCAGCAGTTACTCGTACGGCGTTACCTACGAGCAGTACTTC
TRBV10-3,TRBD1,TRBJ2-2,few,CAISGTGRITGELFF,TGTGCCATCAGTGGGACAGGACGTATCACCGGGGAGCTGTTTTTT
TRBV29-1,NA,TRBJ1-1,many,CSVFGTEAFF,TGCAGCGTATTTGGTACTGAAGCTTTCTTT
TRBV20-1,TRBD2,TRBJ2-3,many,CSALPTSQFADTQYF,TGCAGTGCTCTTCCGACTAGCCAATTTGCAGATACGCAGTATTTT
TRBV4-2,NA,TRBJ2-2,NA,CASSPSLTGELFF,TGTGCCAGCAGCCCCTCCCTCACCGGGGAGCTGTTTTTT
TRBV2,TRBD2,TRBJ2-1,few,CASSVRLAGYNEQFF,TGTGCCAGCAGCGTCAGACTAGCGGGCTACAATGAGCAGTTCTTC
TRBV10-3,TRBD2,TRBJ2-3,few,CAAGAGEADTQYF,TGTGCCGCCGGAGCGGGAGAGGCAGATACGCAGTATTTT
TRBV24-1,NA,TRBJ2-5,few,CATSDPRVERSQYF,TGTGCCACCAGTGACCCTCGGGTAGAGCGGTCCCAGTACTTC
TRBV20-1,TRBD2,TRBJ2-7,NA,CSAVLAGDSYEQYF,TGCAGTGCTGTACTAGCGGGAGACTCCTACGAGCAGTACTTC
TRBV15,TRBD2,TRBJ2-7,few,CATSRDSIGLASYEQYF,TGTGCCACCAGCAGAGATAGTATTGGACTAGCTTCCTACGAGCAGTACTTC
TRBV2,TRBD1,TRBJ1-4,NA,CASSGQGSTNEKLFF,TGTGCCAGCAGCGGACAGGGGTCAACTAATGAAAAACTGTTTTTT
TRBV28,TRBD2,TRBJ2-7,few,CASSRGGLGSYEQYF,TGTGCCAGCAGTCGGGGGGGACTAGGGTCCTACGAGCAGTACTTC
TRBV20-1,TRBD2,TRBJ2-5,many,CSAITSGSESETQYF,TGCAGTGCGATCACTAGCGGGAGTGAATCTGAGACCCAGTACTTC
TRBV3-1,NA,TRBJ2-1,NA,CASSQGPGTEQFF,TGTGCCAGCAGCCAAGGGCCGGGTACCGAGCAGTTCTTC
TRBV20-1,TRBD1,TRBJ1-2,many,CSATRTGYGGYTF,TGCAGTGCTACCCGGACAGGGTACGGTGGCTACACCTTC
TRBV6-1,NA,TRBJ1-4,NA,CAIRAANLDEKLFF,TGTGCCATACGGGCCGCGAATCTGGACGAAAAACTGTTTTTT
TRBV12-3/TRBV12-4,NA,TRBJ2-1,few,CASSFSQGYEQFF,TGTGCCAGCAGTTTCTCCCAGGGTTACGAGCAGTTCTTC
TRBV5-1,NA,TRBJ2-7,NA,CASSFRGRTSSYEQYF,TGCGCCAGCAGCTTCCGCGGCAGGACGAGCTCCTACGAGCAGTACTTC